This TCR beta chain was recorded in a study of blood T cell repertoires in COVID-19. The wider study: Acute and convalescent COVID-19 specimens originated in the United States, Italy and Spain. T cells, B-cell-depleted T cells, or PBMCs supplied cDNA or gDNA.

Looked up from germline, CDR1 is SGHTA and CDR2 is FQGNSA. This CDR3 spans 15 amino acids. Trimming took 5 bases from V and 0 from J, leaving 11 bases between them. Source study methods: By means of reference gene primer amplification, nucleated cell counts were estimated. Here immunoSEQ multiplex PCR was the method, and the copy in TCRdb shows in-frame clones only, minus some. V, J and clone size were drawn from that table, and D and trimming were deduced from the DNA. The sample records more than 60,000 clones, 65% to 85% being singletons. The chain is built from TRBV7-2 and TRBJ2-1; unclear D gene. The clonotype originates from a man aged 55 to 70 with active or convalescent COVID-19. What was sequenced was peripheral blood. The chain's CDR3 is CASSPQSSSYNEQFF. CDR3 nucleotides: TGTGCCAGCAGCCCACAATCCTCCTCCTACAATGAGCAGTTCTTC.